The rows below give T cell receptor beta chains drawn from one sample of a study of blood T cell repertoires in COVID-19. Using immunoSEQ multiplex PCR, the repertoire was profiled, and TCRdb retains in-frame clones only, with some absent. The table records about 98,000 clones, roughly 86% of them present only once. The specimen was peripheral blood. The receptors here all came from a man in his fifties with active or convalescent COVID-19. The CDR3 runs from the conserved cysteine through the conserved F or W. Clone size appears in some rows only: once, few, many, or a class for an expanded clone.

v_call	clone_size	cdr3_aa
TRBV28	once	CASSLTGNGYTF
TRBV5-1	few	CASSLGGNTEAFF
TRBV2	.	CASKGETGGTEAFF
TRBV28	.	CASSSEGARANEKLFF
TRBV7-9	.	CASSPLAGGLTDTQYF
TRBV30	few	CACPRRGLNNEQFF
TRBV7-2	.	CASSPEALGISPLHF
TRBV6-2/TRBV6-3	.	CASSQNRDSNTGELFF
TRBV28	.	CASRPTGMTATNEKLFF
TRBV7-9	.	CASSALAGVQETQYF
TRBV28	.	CASREQGNNEQFF
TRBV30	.	CAWSESLSSYEQYF
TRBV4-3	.	CASSQDGQKVRGYTF